This passage covers 32 T cell receptor beta chains from one sample sequenced in a study of beta chain features in type 1 diabetes. All of the isolated RNA was reverse transcribed, so expressed TCRB transcripts were sequenced. Here immunoSEQ multiplex PCR was the method, and the copy in TCRdb shows in-frame clones only, minus some. The sample holds roughly 380,000 clones, less than 20% seen once. Sequences were obtained from naive CD4+ T cells from blood. These receptors were taken from a woman aged 18-29 years in good health.

This clone has a handful of counts. The V and J genes are TRBV30 and TRBJ2-5, with TRBD2 as a possible D gene (5 bases). V lost 0 bases to trimming and J lost 1 base, with 6 bases between them. This CDR3 is 13 amino acids long. CDR1 and CDR2 from the germline V gene are GTSNPN and SVGIG (reference sequence). CDR3: CAWSVEGQETQYF. CDR3 coding DNA: TGTGCCTGGAGTGTAGAGGGCCAAGAGACCCAGTACTTC.

This clone has only a few counts. This sample includes further DNA sequences coding for the same CDR3. The chain couples TRBV7-2 to TRBJ2-3; 12 nucleotides align to TRBD2. Germline assignment: CDR1 SGHTA and CDR2 FQGNSA. The V segment lost 1 base and the J segment 6 bases; nucleotides outside the gene matches: 2. CDR3 length: 15 amino acids. The CDR3 DNA sequence: TGTGCCAGCAGCTTAGGGCTAGCGGGGGGGGATACGCAGTATTTT. Translating it yields CASSLGLAGGDTQYF.

This clone has more than one count but fewer than ten. The chain's CDR3 is CASSTTTGDEQYF. DNA for the CDR3: TGTGCCAGCAGCACTACGACGGGTGACGAGCAGTACTTC. The genes are TRBV5-4 and TRBJ2-7; D gene ambiguous. This CDR3 has 13 residues. Trimming removed 4 bases at V and 5 bases at J, with 13 bases between. CDR1 and CDR2 (germline): SGHNT, YYREEE (reference sequence).

This sequence joins TRBV5-1 and TRBJ2-3; 8 bases are a match to TRBD1. The germline V gene has CDR1 SGHRS and CDR2 YFSETQ. CDR3 size: 15 residues. Trimming took 1 base from V and 4 from J; bases not matched to a gene: 5. This CDR3 is CASSLWQGASDTQYF. CDR3 nucleotides: TGCGCCAGCAGCTTGTGGCAGGGGGCATCAGATACGCAGTATTTT. Full variable domain (rest looked up from reference TRBV5-1 and TRBJ2-3): KAGVTQTPRYLIKTRGQQVTLSCSPISGHRSVSWYQQTPGQGLQFLFEYFSETQRNKGNFPGRFSGRQFSNSRSEMNVSTLELGDSALYLCASSLWQGASDTQYFGPGTRLTVL.

The rearrangement joins TRBV29-1 to TRBJ2-3; a possible D gene is TRBD1 (5 bases). Germline CDR1 reads SQVTM; CDR2 reads ANQGSEA. V gave up 6 bases and J gave up 0 bases, with 16 bases separating them. The CDR3 totals 15 residues. CDR3 coding DNA: TGCAGCGTCCCCTGGGGCTTGTCTAGCACAGATACGCAGTATTTT. Residues: CSVPWGLSSTDTQYF.

This clone has just a few counts. The CDR3 region is CASRPTGSGSYTF. CDR3 nucleotides: TGTGCCAGCAGACCTACAGGCTCGGGTAGCTACACCTTC. The genes are TRBV14 and TRBJ1-2, with D maybe TRBD1 (5 bases). Germline CDR1 SGHDN, CDR2 FVKESK. This CDR3 is 13 amino acids long. Trimming left V 6 bases short and J 9 bases short, with 17 bases between.

This clone was recorded a few times. The gene calls are TRBV5-1 and TRBJ2-5; 9 bases are a match to TRBD1. V was pared by 2 bases and J by 5 bases, with 4 bases of the junction left unmatched. CDR3 length: 14 residues. Germline CDR1 SGHRS, CDR2 YFSETQ. The CDR3 protein is CASSLPDRGETQYF. Here the CDR3 DNA reads TGCGCCAGCAGCTTACCAGACAGGGGGGAGACCCAGTACTTC.

J is TRBJ1-5 and V is TRBV7-9; 7 bases agree with TRBD1. V lost 1 base to trimming and J lost 2 bases; unmatched junction nucleotides: 8. Looked up from germline, CDR1 is SEHNR and CDR2 is FQNEAQ (reference sequence). The CDR3 extends over 17 amino acids. In DNA form, the CDR3 reads TGTGCCAGCAGCTTAGGAGGGGGCGGAGGGGGCAATCAGCCCCAGCATTTT. Its protein product is CASSLGGGGGGNQPQHF.

This sequence joins TRBV5-4 and TRBJ2-1; tentative D call: TRBD2 (5 bases). The germline CDR1 and CDR2 sequences are SGHNT and YYREEE (reference sequence). Trimming cost V 2 bases and J 6 bases, with 15 bases left between them. This CDR3 is built from 15 residues. CDR3 nucleotide sequence: TGTGCCAGCAGCTTTAATCTAGAGGGTTCCAATGAGCAGTTCTTC. Its protein is CASSFNLEGSNEQFF.

This clone was seen only a few times. The chain has TRBV6-5 and TRBJ1-3; no reliable D call. Germline V CDR1 and CDR2: MNHEY, SVGAGI. The V and J ends lost 0 bases and 2 bases respectively, with 8 bases between them. This CDR3 contains 15 residues. The chain's CDR3 is CASSYSRLAGNTIYF. CDR3 in DNA: TGTGCCAGCAGTTACTCGCGGTTAGCTGGAAACACCATATATTTT.

This rearrangement joins TRBV23-1 to TRBJ1-3, with 10 bases lining up with TRBD1. TRBV23-1 is an ORF, and what it does is uncertain. The CDR3 totals 18 residues. V was pared by 4 bases and J by 0 bases, with 9 bases of the junction left unmatched. Here the CDR3 reads CASSLKTGGPSSGNTIYF. The CDR3 DNA is TGCGCCAGCAGTCTCAAGACAGGGGGCCCCAGCTCTGGAAACACCATATATTTT.

The chain couples TRBV5-1 to TRBJ1-2, with no clear D. The CDR3 covers 14 residues. Germline-derived CDR1 and CDR2 are SGHRS and YFSETQ. The V end was cut by 3 bases, the J end by 8 bases, with 17 bases between. The CDR3 region has the DNA TGCGCCAGCAGCTCTTCTTCCCGAGGGAACGGCTACACCTTC. This codes for CASSSSSRGNGYTF.

This clone turned up a few times. The CDR3 region has the DNA TGCGCCAGCAGCTACCACATCGGGGATAGCCAAGAGACCCAGTACTTC. Residues: CASSYHIGDSQETQYF. This chain uses TRBV4-1 with TRBJ2-5, with D possibly TRBD2 on 5 matching bases. CDR3 length equals 16 residues. The V gene lost 5 bases and the J gene lost 1 base, with 17 bases spanning the gap. The V gene's germline CDR1 is MGHRA and CDR2 YSYEKL.

The CDR3 bases are TGCAGCGTGGCCGACAGGGAGATTTATGGCTACACCTTC. Its translation: CSVADREIYGYTF. The V and J genes are TRBV29-1 and TRBJ1-2, with 7 bases lining up with TRBD1. Germline V gene sequence: CDR1 SQVTM, CDR2 ANQGSEA. J was trimmed by 5 bases and V by 6 bases; bases with no gene match: 9. The CDR3 is made up of 13 amino acids.

Only a few counts were recorded for this clone. The rearrangement uses TRBV4-1 and TRBJ2-1, with 10 bases that match TRBD2. Trimming removed 3 bases from V and 3 bases from J; junction bases left unmatched: 5. The CDR3 is 16 amino acids. Germline-derived CDR1 and CDR2 are MGHRA and YSYEKL. DNA for the CDR3: TGCGCCAGCAGCCAGCCTACTAGCGGGATCTACAATGAGCAGTTCTTC. It encodes CASSQPTSGIYNEQFF.

This clone was found once. This chain uses TRBV11-3 with TRBJ2-1, with 10 bases fitting TRBD2. Germline-derived CDR1 and CDR2 are SGHNT and YENEEA. V lost 4 bases to trimming and J lost 6 bases; unmatched junction nucleotides: 9. The CDR3 totals 16 residues. Here the CDR3 reads CASSYLAGLAINEQFF. DNA of the CDR3: TGTGCCAGCAGCTACTTAGCGGGACTAGCGATCAATGAGCAGTTCTTC.

This chain uses TRBV30 with TRBJ1-1; tentative D call: TRBD1 (5 bases). With 2 bases removed from V and 4 bases from J, the gap between germline ends came to 11 bases. CDR1 and CDR2 (germline): GTSNPN, SVGIG (reference sequence). The CDR3 totals 13 residues. The CDR3 sequence: CAWSKRGGTEAFF. CDR3 sequence (DNA): TGTGCCTGGAGTAAAAGGGGAGGCACTGAAGCTTTCTTT.

This clone was observed a few times. This chain uses TRBV6-4 with TRBJ2-1; TRBD2 aligns across 11 bases. Germline V gene sequence: CDR1 MRHNA, CDR2 SNTAGT. This CDR3 has 15 amino acids. V lost 6 bases to trimming and J lost 6 bases; unmatched junction nucleotides: 7. CDR3 DNA sequence: TGTGCCAGCAGCGCACTAGCGGGGGATAGCAATGAGCAGTTCTTC. It specifies CASSALAGDSNEQFF.

This chain links TRBV9 with TRBJ1-1; D perhaps matches TRBD1 (5 bases). Germline V gene data show CDR1 as SGDLS and CDR2 as YYNGEE. V lost 4 bases and J 0 bases, leaving 16 bases between the germline ends. The CDR3 length is 16 residues. The CDR3 sequence: CASSPREERLNTEAFF. The CDR3 nucleotides are TGTGCCAGCAGCCCCAGGGAGGAACGCCTGAACACTGAAGCTTTCTTT.

This sequence joins TRBV9 and TRBJ2-1; possible D gene TRBD1, 6 bases. This CDR3 spans 16 amino acids. Germline V CDR1 and CDR2: SGDLS, YYNGEE. The V and J ends lost 0 bases and 0 bases respectively, with 10 bases between them. CDR3 amino acids: CASSVGGPSSYNEQFF. The CDR3 DNA reads TGTGCCAGCAGCGTAGGGGGGCCAAGCTCCTACAATGAGCAGTTCTTC.

The table lists this clone with a few counts. Other nucleotide sequences from this sample produce the same CDR3. The chain links TRBV5-1 to TRBJ1-6, with 9 bases matching TRBD1. CDR3 size: 14 residues. J was trimmed by 10 bases and V by 4 bases; bases with no gene match: 6. Germline V lookup: CDR1 SGHRS, CDR2 YFSETQ. The CDR3 reads CASSPGQGGSPLHF. The CDR3 coding sequence is TGCGCCAGCAGCCCGGGACAGGGAGGATCACCCCTCCACTTT.

The gene calls are TRBV9 and TRBJ1-2; D may be TRBD1 (6 bases). This CDR3 is built from 13 residues. V was shortened by 4 bases and J by 14 bases, with 21 bases between the two germline ends. The germline gives CDR1 SGDLS, CDR2 YYNGEE. CDR3 DNA: TGTGCCAGCAGCACCGGCGGGGGGGGGCCCTCGACCTTC. Translating it yields CASSTGGGGPSTF.

J is TRBJ1-1 and V is TRBV14, with TRBD1 as a possible D gene (6 bases). Looked up from germline, CDR1 is SGHDN and CDR2 is FVKESK. The CDR3 spans 13 residues. The V gene lost 5 bases and the J gene lost 5 bases, with 12 bases spanning the gap. The CDR3 region is CASSFQGRTEAFF. The CDR3 bases are TGTGCCAGCAGCTTTCAGGGGAGAACTGAAGCTTTCTTT.

In this sample, this clone turned up a few times. V and J are TRBV19 and TRBJ2-1; 12 bases agree with TRBD2. V was pared by 6 bases and J by 2 bases, with 2 bases of the junction left unmatched. The CDR3 is 15 residues long. Germline V CDR1 and CDR2: LNHDA, SQIVND (reference sequence). CDR3 sequence reads: CASRLAGGPYNEQFF. CDR3 coding DNA: TGTGCCAGTAGGCTAGCGGGGGGGCCCTACAATGAGCAGTTCTTC.

The chain has TRBV30 and TRBJ2-2; D might be TRBD1 (5 bases). This CDR3 contains 15 residues. The V end lost 2 bases, the J end lost 1 base, and 11 bases lay between the germline ends. The germline V gene has CDR1 GTSNPN and CDR2 SVGIG (reference sequence). As DNA, the CDR3 is TGTGCCTGGAGTATGGCAGGGCGGAACACCGGGGAGCTGTTTTTT. It is translated as CAWSMAGRNTGELFF.

V is TRBV6-5 and J is TRBJ2-7; TRBD1 might be the D (6 bases). The length of the CDR3 is 13 residues. Germline-derived CDR1 and CDR2 are MNHEY and SVGAGI. Between the trimmed V and J ends, which lost 0 bases and 4 bases, there was a span of 7 bases. The CDR3 DNA is TGTGCCAGCAGTTACTCGAGGGGGTACGAGCAGTACTTC. This encodes CASSYSRGYEQYF.

The V call is TRBV6-5, the J call TRBJ1-5; D call uncertain. Germline CDR1 MNHEY, CDR2 SVGAGI. The V end was cut by 2 bases, the J end by 4 bases, with 6 bases between. The CDR3 is 13 residues long. Here the CDR3 DNA reads TGTGCCAGCAGTTACGGGCCGAATCAGCCCCAGCATTTT. The encoded protein is CASSYGPNQPQHF.

This chain uses TRBV5-4 with TRBJ1-1, with D unresolved. The CDR3 is 15 amino acids. Germline CDR1 reads SGHNT; CDR2 reads YYREEE (reference sequence). The V end lost 3 bases, the J end lost 1 base, and 13 bases lay between the germline ends. In DNA, the CDR3 is TGTGCCAGCAGCTGGTGGGAGGCGCGGAACACTGAAGCTTTCTTT. Translation gives CASSWWEARNTEAFF.

This clone was seen a handful of times. The chain uses TRBV21-1 and TRBJ2-1; the table's D call TRBD2 went unverified against the DNA. TRBV21-1 is an annotated pseudogene. The CDR3 contains 15 residues. CDR3 in amino acids: CASSPTGTRGIEQFF. In nucleotides, the CDR3 is TGTGCCAGCAGCCCCACCGGGACTAGGGGCATCGAGCAGTTCTTC.

The chain couples TRBV29-1 to TRBJ1-3, with no clear D. Germline V lookup: CDR1 SQVTM, CDR2 ANQGSEA. There are 13 residues in the CDR3. V was shortened by 5 bases and J by 4 bases, with 12 bases between the two germline ends. CDR3 DNA: TGCAGCGTTATAGGACTAGGAGGAAACACCATATATTTT. Its protein product is CSVIGLGGNTIYF.

The chain links TRBV5-4 to TRBJ1-1; D may be TRBD1 (6 bases). The length of the CDR3 is 15 residues. Germline loops: CDR1 SGHNT, CDR2 YYREEE (reference sequence). V was pared by 7 bases and J by 0 bases, with 16 bases between. CDR3 sequence (DNA): TGTGCCAGCGGAAGACAGGAAACTATGAACACTGAAGCTTTCTTT. Protein product: CASGRQETMNTEAFF.

The chain has TRBV15 and TRBJ2-2, with a tentative D call TRBD2 (5 bases). Trimming pared 0 bases from V and 2 bases from J, leaving 7 bases between. The CDR3 has 15 amino acids. Germline V gene sequence: CDR1 LNHNV, CDR2 YYDKDF (reference sequence). The CDR3 spells CATSRDTGNTGELFF. DNA for the CDR3: TGTGCCACCAGCAGAGATACGGGAAACACCGGGGAGCTGTTTTTT.